Below, 7 T cell receptor beta chains from the same sample are listed, as sequenced in a study of technical replicates of blood from a few donors. TCRdb's copy holds only in-frame clones and misses some; the assay was immunoSEQ multiplex PCR. This sample yields some 71,000 clones, of which about 96% are seen a single time; around 0.2% belongs to the top ten. Sequencing was carried out using T cells isolated from PBMCs. Receptors were obtained from a human donor in good health.

V and J are TRBV9 and TRBJ2-2; no firm D call. V lost 4 bases and J 4 bases, leaving 8 bases between the germline ends. Germline CDR1 SGDLS, CDR2 YYNGEE. The CDR3 loop spans 13 amino acids. The CDR3 DNA reads TGTGCCAGCAGCCCCTCGGGCACCGGGGAGCTGTTTTTT. Encoded protein: CASSPSGTGELFF. The full variable domain, rest sourced from reference TRBV9 and TRBJ2-2, is DSGVTQTPKHLITATGQRVTLRCSPRSGDLSVYWYQQSLDQGLQFLIQYYNGEERAKGNILERFSAQQFPDLHSELNLSSLELGDSALYFCASSPSGTGELFFGEGSRLTVL.

V and J are TRBV19 and TRBJ1-1, with 11 bases identical to TRBD1. Looked up from germline, CDR1 is LNHDA and CDR2 is SQIVND (reference sequence). The CDR3 extends over 15 amino acids. Trimming removed 11 bases from V and 3 bases from J; junction bases left unmatched: 11. CDR3 residues: CAACRPGQGDTEAFF. The CDR3 DNA sequence: TGTGCCGCTTGCAGACCGGGACAGGGGGACACTGAAGCTTTCTTT.

This chain links TRBV10-1 with TRBJ2-7; TRBD2 agrees at 12 bases. The CDR3 spans 15 residues. Per germline, CDR1 WNHNN and CDR2 SYGVQD (reference sequence). V was pared by 3 bases and J by 3 bases, with 3 bases of the junction left unmatched. The CDR3 sequence is CASSDLAGGVYEQYF. The CDR3 DNA follows: TGCGCCAGCAGTGATCTAGCGGGAGGGGTCTACGAGCAGTACTTC.

The CDR3 DNA reads TGCGCCAGCAGGGAGACAGGGGGAGGCCCTACCTACGAGCAGTACTTC. It encodes CASRETGGGPTYEQYF. The V gene is TRBV10-2, the J gene TRBJ2-7, with TRBD1 matching over 9 bases. Looked up from germline, CDR1 is WSHSY and CDR2 is SAAADI. CDR3 size: 16 residues. Trimming cost V 6 bases and J 2 bases; bases outside gene matches: 11.

The chain has TRBV4-1 and TRBJ2-7, with TRBD2 as a possible D gene (6 bases). Trimming removed 1 base at V and 3 bases at J, with 13 bases between. CDR1 is MGHRA and CDR2 is YSYEKL in the germline V gene. This CDR3 is built from 15 residues. CDR3 amino acids: CASSQGRGPFYEQYF. DNA of the CDR3: TGCGCCAGCAGCCAAGGGCGGGGCCCGTTCTACGAGCAGTACTTC.

The DNA for the CDR3 is TGTGCCAGCAGTCCCCAGGGGACCTATGGCTACACCTTC. Amino acid sequence: CASSPQGTYGYTF. This chain connects TRBV28 to TRBJ1-2; D may be TRBD1 (6 bases). The length of the CDR3 is 13 residues. V was trimmed by 5 bases and J by 4 bases, leaving 11 bases between them. Germline loops: CDR1 MDHEN, CDR2 SYDVKM.

The V gene is TRBV7-8, the J gene TRBJ1-1, with unresolved D. The CDR3 is 11 amino acids. The germline V gene has CDR1 SGHVS and CDR2 FQNEAQ. Trimming pared 3 bases from V and 4 bases from J, leaving 3 bases between. CDR3 loop: CASSFSTEAFF. The CDR3 region has the DNA TGTGCCAGCAGCTTTAGCACTGAAGCTTTCTTT.